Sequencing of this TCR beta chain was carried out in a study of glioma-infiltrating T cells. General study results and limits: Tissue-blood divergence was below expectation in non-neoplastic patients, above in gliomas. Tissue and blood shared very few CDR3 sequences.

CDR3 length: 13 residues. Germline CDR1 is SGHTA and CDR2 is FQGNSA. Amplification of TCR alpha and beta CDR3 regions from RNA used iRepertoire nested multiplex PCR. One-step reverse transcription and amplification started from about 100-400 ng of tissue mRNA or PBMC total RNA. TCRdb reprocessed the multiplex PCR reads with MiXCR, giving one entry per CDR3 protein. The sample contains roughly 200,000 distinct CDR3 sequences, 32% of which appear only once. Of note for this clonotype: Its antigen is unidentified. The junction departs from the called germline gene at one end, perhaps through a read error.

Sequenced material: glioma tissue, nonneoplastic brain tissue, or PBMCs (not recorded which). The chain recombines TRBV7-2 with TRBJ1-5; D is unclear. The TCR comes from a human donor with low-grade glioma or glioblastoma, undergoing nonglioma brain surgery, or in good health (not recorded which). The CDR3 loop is CASSLQLNQPQHF. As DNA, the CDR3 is TGTGCCAGCAGCTTACAGCTCAATCAGCCTCAGCATTTT.